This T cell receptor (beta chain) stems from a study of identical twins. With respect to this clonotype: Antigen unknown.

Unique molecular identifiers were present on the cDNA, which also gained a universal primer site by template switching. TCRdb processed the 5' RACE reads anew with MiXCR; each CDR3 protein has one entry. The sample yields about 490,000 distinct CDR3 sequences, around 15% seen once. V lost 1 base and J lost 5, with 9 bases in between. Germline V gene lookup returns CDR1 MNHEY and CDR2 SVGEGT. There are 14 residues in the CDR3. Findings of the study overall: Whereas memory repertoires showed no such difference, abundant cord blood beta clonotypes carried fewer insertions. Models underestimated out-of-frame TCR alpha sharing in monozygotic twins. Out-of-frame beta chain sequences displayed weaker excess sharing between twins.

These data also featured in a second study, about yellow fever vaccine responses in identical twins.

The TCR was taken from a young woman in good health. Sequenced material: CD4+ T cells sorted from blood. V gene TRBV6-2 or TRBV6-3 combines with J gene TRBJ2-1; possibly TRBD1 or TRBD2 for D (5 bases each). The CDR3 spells CASSYWGPHNEQFF. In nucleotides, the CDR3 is TGTGCCAGCAGTTACTGGGGACCTCACAATGAGCAGTTCTTC.